These 22 T cell receptor beta chains were sequenced from one sample in a study of human T cells and chemical hapten exposure (dated by TCRdb to 2020 to 2023). The time point label, as the study defines it: pre-sensitization, week 0. Explained via the paper, the treatment or condition label denotes: therapeutic diphenylcyclopropenone sensitization with weekly scalp DPC. The library was produced with RACE. These reads were obtained on a NextSeq 500. TCRdb reprocessed the public reads (quality trimming at Q25 with fastp, clone calling with MiXCR) and kept in-frame beta chains. All rows with the same CDR3 protein become a single entry with the most common DNA and genes. The sample table holds 99,000 or so distinct CDR3 sequences, of which about a tenth were seen once. The top ten constitute about 3% of the sample. The sequenced sample was whole blood, obtained in connection with sensitization to the hapten diphenylcyclopropenone (DPC). The origin of the receptors is a woman in her fifties or sixties with alopecia areata. Some clones in this sample may be carry-over from other donors' samples.

This chain connects TRBV29-1 to TRBJ2-7, with D perhaps TRBD2 (6 bases). The CDR3 extends over 13 amino acids. The germline CDR1 and CDR2 sequences are SQVTM and ANQGSEA. Trimming removed 6 bases at V and 2 bases at J, with 14 bases between. In DNA form, the CDR3 reads TGCAGCGTGGCCCACGGGGGTACCTACGAGCAGTACTTC. As protein: CSVAHGGTYEQYF.

This sequence joins TRBV7-9 and TRBJ2-7, with 9 bases lining up with TRBD1. Germline values: CDR1 SEHNR, CDR2 FQNEAQ (reference sequence). The CDR3 has 14 amino acids. V lost 4 bases and J lost 1; bases outside the gene matches: 2. In nucleotides, the CDR3 is TGTGCCAGCAGCTCGGGACAGGGATCCTACGAGCAGTACTTC. Its protein product is CASSSGQGSYEQYF. The entire variable domain, with the rest obtained from reference TRBV7-9 and TRBJ2-7, is as follows: DTGVSQNPRHKITKRGQNVTFRCDPISEHNRLYWYRQTLGQGPEFLTYFQNEAQLEKSRLLSDRFSAERPKGSFSTLEIQRTEQGDSAMYLCASSSGQGSYEQYFGPGTRLTVT.

The chain couples TRBV3-1 to TRBJ2-1; perhaps TRBD2 as D (5 bases). The V gene's germline CDR1 is LGHDT and CDR2 YNNKEL (reference sequence). The CDR3 has 16 amino acids. V lost 4 bases and J 8 bases, leaving 21 bases between the germline ends. The CDR3 spells CASSPKERRPVHEQFF. DNA of the CDR3: TGTGCCAGCAGCCCTAAGGAGCGGAGGCCGGTCCATGAGCAGTTCTTC.

Ten or more counts support this clonotype. The chain links TRBV11-2 to TRBJ2-2; no definite D call. Per the germline V gene, CDR1 is SGHAT and CDR2 is FQNNGV. The ends were cut back, 2 bases at V and 0 bases at J, with 10 bases in the middle. This CDR3 has 16 amino acids. The CDR3 coding sequence is TGTGCCAGCAGCTTATTAGGGTGGCCGAACACCGGGGAGCTGTTTTTT. Translated: CASSLLGWPNTGELFF.

This clonotype was seen a few times. The genes are TRBV29-1 and TRBJ1-4, with D uncertain. The germline gives CDR1 SQVTM, CDR2 ANQGSEA. The CDR3 spans 13 residues. Trimming stripped 5 bases from V and 4 bases from J, with 11 bases between. DNA for the CDR3: TGCAGCGTTTTGTTACAGTTTAATGAAAAACTGTTTTTT. Its translation: CSVLLQFNEKLFF.

This clonotype was seen ten or more times. J is TRBJ2-3 and V is TRBV10-3; no clear D gene. CDR1 and CDR2 (germline): ENHRY, SYGVKD. Trimming shortened V by 9 bases and J by 1 base, and 5 bases separated the two germline ends. The CDR3 is made up of 11 amino acids. CDR3 protein: CAMGGTDTQYF. DNA for the CDR3: TGTGCCATGGGCGGCACAGATACGCAGTATTTT.

The table lists this clonotype with a few counts. The V and J genes are TRBV27 and TRBJ2-1; 7 bases map to TRBD2. This CDR3 comprises 15 residues. CDR1 and CDR2 from the germline V gene are MNHEY and SMNVEV (reference sequence). V shed 5 bases and J 3 bases; nucleotides not matched to a gene: 7. In nucleotides, the CDR3 is TGTGCCAGCAGTCCCGATGGGGGGGGCTACAATGAGCAGTTCTTC. Its protein is CASSPDGGGYNEQFF.

V is TRBV9 and J is TRBJ1-3; the D gene is possibly TRBD1 (6 bases). The germline gives CDR1 SGDLS, CDR2 YYNGEE. The CDR3 sequence is 16 residues long. V was cut by 0 bases and J by 2 bases, with 12 bases left in between. The CDR3 sequence: CASSVAADSAGNTIYF. The DNA for the CDR3 is TGTGCCAGCAGCGTAGCTGCGGACAGTGCTGGAAACACCATATATTTT.

This rearrangement joins TRBV7-2 to TRBJ2-2; 12 bases map to TRBD2. With V trimmed by 5 bases and J by 5 bases, 12 bases remained unmatched. The CDR3 loop spans 18 amino acids. Germline values: CDR1 SGHTA, CDR2 FQGNSA. CDR3 DNA: TGTGCCAGCAGCCGCCGGACTAGCGGGGTTCTAAGGACCGGGGAGCTGTTTTTT. Its translation is CASSRRTSGVLRTGELFF.

This clonotype was seen ten or more times. This rearrangement joins TRBV30 to TRBJ2-1, with D possibly TRBD2 on 5 matching bases. The CDR3 covers 12 residues. V was trimmed by 4 bases and J by 5 bases, leaving 9 bases between them. CDR1 and CDR2 (germline): GTSNPN, SVGIG (reference sequence). CDR3 amino acids: CAWTRGHNEQFF. CDR3 nucleotide sequence: TGTGCCTGGACCCGCGGGCACAATGAGCAGTTCTTC.

This clonotype occurred many times. V and J are TRBV5-1 and TRBJ2-5; 9 bases are shared with TRBD2. V shed 4 bases, J shed 1 base, and the junction held 8 bases outside the gene matches. This CDR3 spans 16 amino acids. Per germline, CDR1 SGHRS and CDR2 YFSETQ. CDR3 loop: CASSLTSTSGQETQYF. For the CDR3, the DNA is TGCGCCAGCAGCCTCACTTCGACTAGCGGCCAAGAGACCCAGTACTTC.

This clonotype has at least ten counts. This chain links TRBV6-1 with TRBJ1-5; 8 nucleotides match TRBD1. V shed 3 bases, J shed 0 bases, and the junction held 7 bases outside the gene matches. The CDR3 sequence is 17 residues long. In germline, CDR1 is MNHNS, CDR2 SASEGT. The CDR3 here is CASSDRGRGYSNQPQHF. The DNA of the CDR3 is TGTGCCAGCAGTGACAGGGGGCGAGGCTATAGCAATCAGCCCCAGCATTTT.

This clonotype appeared many times. The chain joins TRBV10-3 to TRBJ1-1; D uncertain. Germline V lookup: CDR1 ENHRY, CDR2 SYGVKD. The CDR3 has 13 residues. V lost 9 bases and J 4 bases, leaving 15 bases between the germline ends. CDR3 residues: CAILGSNPTEAFF. The DNA for the CDR3 is TGTGCCATTCTCGGATCGAACCCCACTGAAGCTTTCTTT.

The rearrangement uses TRBV3-1 and TRBJ1-5; D perhaps matches TRBD1 (5 bases). Trimming removed 1 base at V and 0 bases at J, with 16 bases between. CDR1 LGHDT and CDR2 YNNKEL come from the germline V gene (reference sequence). The CDR3 covers 18 residues. The CDR3 bases are TGTGCCAGCAGCCAAGGGAAGGGGTCGGGTTATAGCAATCAGCCCCAGCATTTT. Its translation: CASSQGKGSGYSNQPQHF. The complete variable domain, with remaining parts taken from reference TRBV3-1 and TRBJ1-5, reads DTAVSQTPKYLVTQMGNDKSIKCEQNLGHDTMYWYKQDSKKFLKIMFSYNNKELIINETVPNRFSPKSPDKAHLNLHINSLELGDSAVYFCASSQGKGSGYSNQPQHFGDGTRLSIL.

This chain connects TRBV7-3 to TRBJ2-5; TRBD2 matches at 7 bases. Per the germline V gene, CDR1 is SGHTA and CDR2 is FQGTGA. The CDR3 extends over 15 amino acids. J lost 1 base, V lost 5 bases, and 7 bases had no gene match. The CDR3 loop is CASSLAGDRQETQYF. Here the CDR3 DNA reads TGTGCCAGCAGCCTTGCGGGGGACCGCCAAGAGACCCAGTACTTC.

The rearrangement links TRBV10-3 to TRBJ1-6; D may be TRBD1 (6 bases). There are 16 residues in the CDR3. V lost 6 bases and J 0 bases, leaving 12 bases between the germline ends. Germline CDR1 ENHRY, CDR2 SYGVKD. CDR3 sequence: CAIRQQGSSYNSPLHF. Here the CDR3 DNA reads TGTGCCATCAGGCAACAGGGCAGCTCCTATAATTCACCCCTCCACTTT.

This clonotype was observed a handful of times. The genes are TRBV11-2 and TRBJ1-1; the D gene is possibly TRBD1 (5 bases). V was trimmed by 5 bases and J by 5 bases, leaving 15 bases between them. CDR3 size: 14 residues. Germline V lookup: CDR1 SGHAT, CDR2 FQNNGV. CDR3 residues: CASSRLLEGTEAFF. The CDR3 DNA follows: TGTGCCAGCAGCCGTCTCTTGGAGGGGACTGAAGCTTTCTTT.

At least ten counts were recorded for this clonotype. The chain recombines TRBV30 with TRBJ2-5; 7 positions agree with TRBD1. The CDR3 covers 14 residues. V was pared by 4 bases and J by 1 base, with 6 bases of the junction left unmatched. Germline V lookup: CDR1 GTSNPN, CDR2 SVGIG (reference sequence). The CDR3 DNA reads TGTGCCTGGAAGCGGACAGGCTCCCAAGAGACCCAGTACTTC. Translating it yields CAWKRTGSQETQYF.

The rearrangement uses TRBV7-9 and TRBJ2-3; D is ambiguous. The CDR3 has 15 residues. V was clipped by 2 bases and J by 6 bases, with 15 bases between them. CDR1 and CDR2 from the germline V gene are SEHNR and FQNEAQ (reference sequence). The CDR3: CASSLKGRWADTQYF. The DNA of the CDR3 is TGTGCCAGCAGCTTAAAGGGTAGATGGGCGGATACGCAGTATTTT.

This clonotype was picked up a small number of times. The genes are TRBV11-1 and TRBJ2-3; 7 nucleotides agree with TRBD2. Germline V lookup: CDR1 SGHAT, CDR2 FQDESV (reference sequence). The CDR3 runs to 16 residues. Losses at the gene ends were 2 bases for V and 0 bases for J; bases not matched to a gene: 5. The CDR3, as DNA: TGTGCCAGCAGCTTATTGGGAGGGACTAGCACAGATACGCAGTATTTT. This codes for CASSLLGGTSTDTQYF. Looking up the rest from reference TRBV11-1 and TRBJ2-3 gives the full variable domain: EAEVAQSPRYKITEKSQAVAFWCDPISGHATLYWYRQILGQGPELLVQFQDESVVDDSQLPKDRFSAERLKGVDSTLKIQPAELGDSAMYLCASSLLGGTSTDTQYFGPGTRLTVL.

The chain uses TRBV9 and TRBJ2-1; D is perhaps TRBD1 or TRBD2 (6 bases each). CDR3 length equals 15 residues. Trimming shortened V by 0 bases and J by 5 bases, and 12 bases separated the two germline ends. Germline V CDR1 and CDR2: SGDLS, YYNGEE. CDR3 nucleotide sequence: TGTGCCAGCAGCGTAGGGGGGGCAGAGGACAATGAGCAGTTCTTC. Protein sequence: CASSVGGAEDNEQFF.

The chain employs TRBV29-1 and TRBJ1-1; TRBD1 agrees at 10 bases. With 4 bases clipped from V and 3 bases from J, the junction kept 2 bases outside the gene matches. The CDR3 sequence is 13 residues long. Germline CDR1 SQVTM, CDR2 ANQGSEA. CDR3 amino acids: CSVAGQGDTEAFF. CDR3 in DNA: TGCAGCGTTGCTGGACAGGGGGACACTGAAGCTTTCTTT.